This T cell receptor beta chain stems from a study of early T cells in non-severe SARS-CoV-2 infection. For the study at large: Sequencing of unsorted whole blood was done on bulk RNA, leaving chains unpaired. Broader study findings: VDJdb-based annotation leaned toward anti-spike CD8 responses and missed private and CD4 specificities.

The CDR3 is 13 residues long. Germline CDR1 reads KGHSH; CDR2 reads LQKENI. V was pared by 4 bases and J by 6 bases, with 10 bases between. In regard to this clonotype: What it binds is not known.

Separate cDNA molecules each had unique molecular identifiers attached to them. TCRdb used MiXCR to reprocess the 5' RACE reads, holding one entry per CDR3 protein. The sample records tens of thousands of distinct CDR3 sequences, 8.5% to 10% being singletons. The V gene is TRBV18, the J gene TRBJ2-1; D possibly corresponds to TRBD1 (6 bases). The sequence was collected from an adult who was a healthcare worker with PCR-confirmed SARS-CoV-2 infection or an uninfected control (not recorded which). The material was whole blood, obtained at baseline. In DNA form, the CDR3 reads TGTGCCAGCTCACAGCTAGGGGGCAATGAGCAGTTCTTC. Amino acid sequence: CASSQLGGNEQFF.